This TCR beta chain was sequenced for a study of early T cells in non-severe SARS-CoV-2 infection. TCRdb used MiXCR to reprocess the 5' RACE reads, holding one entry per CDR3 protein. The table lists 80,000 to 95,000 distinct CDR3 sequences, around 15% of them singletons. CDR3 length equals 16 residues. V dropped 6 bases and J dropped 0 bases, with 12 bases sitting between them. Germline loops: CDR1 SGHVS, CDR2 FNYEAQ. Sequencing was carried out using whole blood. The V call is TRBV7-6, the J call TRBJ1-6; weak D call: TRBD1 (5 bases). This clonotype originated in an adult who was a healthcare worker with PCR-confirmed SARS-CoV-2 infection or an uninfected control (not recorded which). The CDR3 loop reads CASRGTGSSYNSPLHF. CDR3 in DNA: TGTGCCAGCAGGGGGACCGGAAGCTCCTATAATTCACCCCTCCACTTT.